The 9 T cell receptor beta chains reported below all come from one sample, sequenced in a study of response to subunit inactivated influenza vaccine. TCRdb re-analysed the RT-PCR reads in MiXCR, keeping a single row per CDR3 protein. The sample includes about 240,000 distinct CDR3 sequences, 9% to 15% seen only once; the top ten take about 7.8%. The source was non-naive T cells sorted from PBMCs, collected less than 15 days before vaccination. All receptors come from a man aged 50-60 years who received an inactivated influenza vaccine.

The genes are TRBV19 and TRBJ1-5; 8 bases are shared with TRBD1. The germline CDR1 and CDR2 sequences are LNHDA and SQIVND (reference sequence). V lost 4 bases and J lost 2; bases outside the gene matches: 10. The CDR3 is made up of 17 amino acids. Here the CDR3 reads CASSSQRQGIGNQPQHF. The CDR3 DNA sequence: TGTGCCAGTAGTAGTCAACGACAGGGGATTGGCAATCAGCCCCAGCATTTT.

DNA for the CDR3: TGTGCCAGCAGTTACTATCGTACGGGGAGAGAGACCCAGTACTTC. Amino acid sequence: CASSYYRTGRETQYF. This rearrangement joins TRBV6-2 or TRBV6-3 to TRBJ2-5, with a weak D call TRBD2 (5 bases). Trimming left V 1 base short and J 4 bases short, with 13 bases between. The CDR3 is 15 amino acids. Per the germline V gene, CDR1 is MNHEY and CDR2 is SVGEGT.

This clonotype was recorded many times. The V gene is TRBV18, the J gene TRBJ2-1; D perhaps matches TRBD2 (6 bases). The CDR3 runs 15 residues. V was clipped by 1 base and J by 2 bases, with 9 bases between them. Per the germline V gene, CDR1 is KGHSH and CDR2 is LQKENI. In DNA, the CDR3 is TGTGCCAGCTCACCACGCAGGGAGGCCTACAATGAGCAGTTCTTC. It codes for CASSPRREAYNEQFF.

At least ten counts were recorded for this clonotype. This chain's CDR3 is CSVASLAGANEQFF. The CDR3 DNA sequence: TGCAGCGTTGCATCGCTAGCGGGAGCCAATGAGCAGTTCTTC. This chain uses TRBV29-1 with TRBJ2-1, with 10 bases lining up with TRBD2. The J segment lost 6 bases and the V segment lost 4 bases, leaving 6 bases of the junction unmatched. The CDR3 runs 14 residues. The germline CDR1 and CDR2 sequences are SQVTM and ANQGSEA.

This clonotype showed up just a few times. V and J are TRBV11-2 and TRBJ1-1, with 8 nucleotides matching TRBD1. Germline CDR1 and CDR2: SGHAT and FQNNGV. J gave up 0 bases and V 0 bases, and 9 bases lay outside the gene matches. The CDR3 totals 18 residues. CDR3 in amino acids: CASSLETGARTMNTEAFF. Here the CDR3 DNA reads TGTGCCAGCAGCTTAGAGACAGGGGCGAGGACCATGAACACTGAAGCTTTCTTT.

This clonotype showed up many times. The genes are TRBV20-1 and TRBJ2-7; D call uncertain. The CDR3 has 11 amino acids. CDR1 and CDR2 from the germline V gene are DFQATT and SNEGSKA (reference sequence). V gave up 3 bases and J gave up 5 bases, with 8 bases separating them. CDR3 residues: CSARGLDEQYF. In DNA, the CDR3 is TGCAGTGCTAGGGGTCTCGACGAGCAGTACTTC.

This clonotype was detected only a few times. This sequence joins TRBV4-3 and TRBJ1-1; 7 nucleotides agree with TRBD1. The germline V gene encodes CDR1 LGHNA and CDR2 YSLEER. There are 13 residues in the CDR3. After removal of 4 bases from V and 8 bases from J, the junction contained 7 bases not matched to a gene. This CDR3 reads CASSLNRGTEAFF. The CDR3 nucleotides are TGCGCCAGCAGCCTAAACAGGGGCACGGAAGCTTTCTTT.

The J gene is TRBJ2-2, the V gene TRBV11-2, with 9 bases matching TRBD1. This CDR3 is 17 amino acids long. V lost 1 base, J lost 0 bases, and 3 bases stayed unmatched. Germline loops: CDR1 SGHAT, CDR2 FQNNGV. CDR3 coding DNA: TGTGCCAGCAGCTTAGTCCGGACAGGGGCGAACACCGGGGAGCTGTTTTTT. Translated: CASSLVRTGANTGELFF.

Ten or more counts support this clonotype. V usage is TRBV6-5 and J usage is TRBJ1-1; the D gene is possibly TRBD1 (5 bases). The length of the CDR3 is 13 residues. With 3 bases removed from V and 2 bases from J, the gap between germline ends came to 7 bases. Germline CDR1 reads MNHEY; CDR2 reads SVGAGI. The CDR3 DNA reads as TGTGCCAGCAGTTATGGACAAAACACTGAAGCTTTCTTT. Protein product: CASSYGQNTEAFF.